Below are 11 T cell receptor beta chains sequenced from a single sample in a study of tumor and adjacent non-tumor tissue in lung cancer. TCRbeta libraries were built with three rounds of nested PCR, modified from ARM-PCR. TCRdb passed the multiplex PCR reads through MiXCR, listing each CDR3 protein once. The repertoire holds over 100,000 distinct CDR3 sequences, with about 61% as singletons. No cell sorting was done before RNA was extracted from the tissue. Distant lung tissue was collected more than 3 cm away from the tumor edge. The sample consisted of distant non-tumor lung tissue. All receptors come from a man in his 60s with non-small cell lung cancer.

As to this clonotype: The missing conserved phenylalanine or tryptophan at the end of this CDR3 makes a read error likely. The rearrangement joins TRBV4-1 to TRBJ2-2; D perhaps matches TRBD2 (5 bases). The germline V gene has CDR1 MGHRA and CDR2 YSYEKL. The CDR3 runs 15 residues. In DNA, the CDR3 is TGCGCCAGCAGCCAAGAAGCGGCGAAGACCGGGGAGCTGTTTTCT. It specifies CASSQEAAKTGELFS.

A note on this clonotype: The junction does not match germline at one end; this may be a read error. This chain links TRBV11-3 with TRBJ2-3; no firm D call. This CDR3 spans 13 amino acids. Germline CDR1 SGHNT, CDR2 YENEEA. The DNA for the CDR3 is TGTACCAGCAGCCCGGACGTCACAGATACGCAATATTTT. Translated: CTSSPDVTDTQYF.

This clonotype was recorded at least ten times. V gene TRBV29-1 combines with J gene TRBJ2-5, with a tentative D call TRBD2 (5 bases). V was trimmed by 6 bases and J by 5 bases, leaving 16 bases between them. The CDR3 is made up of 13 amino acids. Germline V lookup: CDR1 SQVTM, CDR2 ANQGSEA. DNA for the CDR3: TGCAGCGTCTCCGGGAAGACTTACGAGACCCAGTACTTC. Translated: CSVSGKTYETQYF.

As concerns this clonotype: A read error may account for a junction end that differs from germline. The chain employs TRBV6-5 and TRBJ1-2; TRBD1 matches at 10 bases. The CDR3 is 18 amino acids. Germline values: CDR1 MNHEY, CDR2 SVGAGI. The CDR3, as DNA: TGTGCCAACAGTTACGAGACCCGACAGGGGGCTTTTTTCTATGGCTACACCTTC. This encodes CANSYETRQGAFFYGYTF.

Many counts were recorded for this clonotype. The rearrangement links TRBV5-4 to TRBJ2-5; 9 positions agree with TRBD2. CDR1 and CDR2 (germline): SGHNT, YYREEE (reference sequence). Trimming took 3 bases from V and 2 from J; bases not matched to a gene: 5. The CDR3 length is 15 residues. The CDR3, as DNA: TGTGCCAGCAGCTCTAGCGGGACCAAACAAGAGACCCAGTACTTC. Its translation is CASSSSGTKQETQYF.

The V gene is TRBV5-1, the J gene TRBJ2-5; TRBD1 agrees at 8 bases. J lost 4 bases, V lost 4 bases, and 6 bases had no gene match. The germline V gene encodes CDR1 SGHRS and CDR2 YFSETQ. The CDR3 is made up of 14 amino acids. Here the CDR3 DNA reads TGCGCCAGCAGCAAGGACAGGGTGCGAGAGACCCAGTACTTC. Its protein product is CASSKDRVRETQYF.

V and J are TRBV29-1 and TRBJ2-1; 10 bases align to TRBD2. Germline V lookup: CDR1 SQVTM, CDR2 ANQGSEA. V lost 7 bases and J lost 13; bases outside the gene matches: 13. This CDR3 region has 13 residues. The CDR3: CSAEIAGGISQFF. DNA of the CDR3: TGCAGCGCAGAAATAGCGGGGGGCATTTCTCAGTTCTTC.

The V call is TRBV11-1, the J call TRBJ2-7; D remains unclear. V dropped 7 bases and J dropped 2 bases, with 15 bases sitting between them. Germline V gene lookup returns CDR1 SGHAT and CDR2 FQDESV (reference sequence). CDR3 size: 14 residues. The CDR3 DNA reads TGTGCCAGCAACTTTCCTGGCGGCACCTACGAGCAGTACTTC. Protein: CASNFPGGTYEQYF. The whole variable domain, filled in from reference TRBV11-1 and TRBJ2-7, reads EAEVAQSPRYKITEKSQAVAFWCDPISGHATLYWYRQILGQGPELLVQFQDESVVDDSQLPKDRFSAERLKGVDSTLKIQPAELGDSAMYLCASNFPGGTYEQYFGPGTRLTVT.

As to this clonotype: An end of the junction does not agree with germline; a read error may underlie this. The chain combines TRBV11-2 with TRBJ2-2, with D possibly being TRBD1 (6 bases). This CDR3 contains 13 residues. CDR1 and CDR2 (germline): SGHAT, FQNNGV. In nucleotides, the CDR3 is TGTGCCAGCAGTCTACAGGGCGCCGGGGAGCTGCTTTTT. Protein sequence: CASSLQGAGELLF.

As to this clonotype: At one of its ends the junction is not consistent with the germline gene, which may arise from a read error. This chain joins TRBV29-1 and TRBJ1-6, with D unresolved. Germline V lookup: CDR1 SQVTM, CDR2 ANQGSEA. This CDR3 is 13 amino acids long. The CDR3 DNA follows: TGCAGCGTCCTCGAGAGCGTAGATTCACCCCTCTACTTT. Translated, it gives CSVLESVDSPLYF.

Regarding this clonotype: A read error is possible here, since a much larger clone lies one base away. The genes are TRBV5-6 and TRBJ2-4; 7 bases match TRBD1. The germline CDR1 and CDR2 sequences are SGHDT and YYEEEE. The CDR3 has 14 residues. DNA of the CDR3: TGTGCCGGCAGCTTGGGACAGGCCAAAAACATTCAGTACTTC. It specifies CAGSLGQAKNIQYF.